Sequencing of this TCR beta chain was carried out in a study of identical twins. TCRdb processed the 5' RACE reads anew with MiXCR; each CDR3 protein has one entry. Among 500,000 or so distinct CDR3 sequences listed, approximately 14% were seen once. CDR1 and CDR2 (germline): SNHLY, FYNNEI. This CDR3 is 18 amino acids long. Each donor was a healthy Caucasian. This same sample was also part of a study on yellow fever vaccine responses in identical twins.

The specimen was CD4+ T cells sorted from blood. This chain connects TRBV2 to TRBJ2-1; tentatively, D is TRBD1 (6 bases). The receptor was derived from a woman aged 18-29 years in good health. Here the CDR3 reads CTCSLAWTRRDNYNEQFF. The CDR3 DNA reads as TGTACCTGCAGTTTAGCGTGGACCCGCCGGGACAACTACAATGAGCAGTTCTTC.